The next 13 T cell receptor beta chains were all read from a single sample in a study of blood T cell repertoires in COVID-19. Here immunoSEQ multiplex PCR was the method, and the copy in TCRdb shows in-frame clones only, minus some. This sample yields about 330,000 clones, of which around four fifths are seen a single time; 1% to 1.5% belongs to the top ten. What was sequenced was peripheral blood. The receptors come from a woman between 45 and 65 years old with acute or convalescent COVID-19.

This clone turned up a few times. The gene calls are TRBV5-4 and TRBJ1-2, with D perhaps matching TRBD1 (6 bases). Between the trimmed V and J ends, which lost 4 bases and 6 bases, there was a span of 19 bases. CDR3 length: 15 amino acids. The germline CDR1 and CDR2 sequences are SGHNT and YYREEE (reference sequence). CDR3 loop: CASSPALQGRDGYTF. CDR3 bases: TGTGCCAGCAGCCCAGCACTCCAGGGGAGGGATGGCTACACCTTC.

This clone has a single count. The chain links TRBV29-1 to TRBJ1-2, with 8 bases that match TRBD1. V was pared by 1 base and J by 7 bases, with 5 bases of the junction left unmatched. This CDR3 comprises 13 residues. Germline V gene data show CDR1 as SQVTM and CDR2 as ANQGSEA. This chain's CDR3 is CSVEAGGAVGYTF. DNA for the CDR3: TGCAGCGTTGAAGCAGGGGGCGCAGTTGGCTACACCTTC.

This chain joins TRBV7-9 and TRBJ1-1; no firm D call. The CDR3 has 15 amino acids. From germline, CDR1 is SEHNR and CDR2 FQNEAQ (reference sequence). V lost 4 bases and J 0 bases, leaving 12 bases between the germline ends. Here the CDR3 DNA reads TGTGCCAGCAGCTCAGTCAGGAGGGTGAACACTGAAGCTTTCTTT. This gives the protein CASSSVRRVNTEAFF.

This clone was observed a single time. Here the CDR3 DNA reads TGTGCCAGCAGTGTAGGAGGGGGGACAGGGGAGACCCAGTACTTC. Its protein is CASSVGGGTGETQYF. V gene TRBV2 combines with J gene TRBJ2-5; 9 bases map to TRBD1. The ends lost 4 bases at V and 5 bases at J; junction bases unmatched: 8. CDR1 and CDR2 from the germline V gene are SNHLY and FYNNEI. This CDR3 has 15 amino acids.

This sequence joins TRBV4-1 and TRBJ2-3; 12 bases are a match to TRBD2. Germline V gene lookup returns CDR1 MGHRA and CDR2 YSYEKL. CDR3 length equals 18 residues. J lost 0 bases, V lost 5 bases, and 9 bases had no gene match. The CDR3 sequence is CASSGLAGGRSSTDTQYF. The DNA for the CDR3 is TGCGCCAGCAGCGGCCTAGCGGGGGGGCGGTCTAGCACAGATACGCAGTATTTT.

V is TRBV5-6 and J is TRBJ2-3; a weak D match, TRBD2 (6 bases). Trimming pared 0 bases from V and 2 bases from J, leaving 10 bases between. Germline V gene data show CDR1 as SGHDT and CDR2 as YYEEEE. This CDR3 comprises 15 residues. The CDR3 DNA follows: TGTGCCAGCAGCTTGGGTGGGAGGCTCACAGATACGCAGTATTTT. Protein product: CASSLGGRLTDTQYF.

The J gene is TRBJ1-2, the V gene TRBV28, with a tentative D call TRBD1 (6 bases). The CDR3 length is 13 residues. V lost 4 bases and J lost 8, with 14 bases in between. Germline V gene data show CDR1 as MDHEN and CDR2 as SYDVKM. CDR3 in DNA: TGTGCCAGCAGTTCCAGCAGGGGCCAGGGCTACACCTTC. As protein: CASSSSRGQGYTF.

The chain carries TRBV7-2 and TRBJ2-1; TRBD2 agrees at 7 bases. CDR1 is SGHTA, CDR2 FQGNSA, per germline. CDR3 length: 15 amino acids. V shed 4 bases, J shed 0 bases, and the junction held 3 bases outside the gene matches. The CDR3 region has the DNA TGTGCCAGCAGCTACCAGCGGGGCTCCTACAATGAGCAGTTCTTC. Residues: CASSYQRGSYNEQFF.

V gene TRBV19 combines with J gene TRBJ2-7; TRBD1 agrees at 8 bases. CDR3 length: 13 residues. Germline CDR1 is LNHDA and CDR2 is SQIVND (reference sequence). The V gene end was trimmed by 6 bases and the J gene end by 2 bases; junction bases not matched to a gene: 3. Here the CDR3 reads CASRDRATYEQYF. The CDR3 DNA follows: TGTGCCAGTAGGGACAGGGCTACCTACGAGCAGTACTTC.

The chain couples TRBV7-3 to TRBJ2-2; 8 nucleotides line up with TRBD1. V trimming: 5 bases; J trimming: 3 bases; junction bases outside the gene matches: 5. In germline, CDR1 is SGHTA, CDR2 FQGTGA. This CDR3 contains 15 residues. The CDR3 DNA reads as TGTGCCAGCAGCCTCAGGGGGCCTGACACCGGGGAGCTGTTTTTT. Translating gives CASSLRGPDTGELFF.

J is TRBJ2-5 and V is TRBV7-7; weak D call: TRBD2 (6 bases). V lost 1 base, J lost 5 bases, and 14 bases lay in between. The CDR3 extends over 15 amino acids. The germline CDR1 and CDR2 sequences are SSHAT and FNYEAQ (reference sequence). The CDR3 loop is CASSLGRELGETQYF. The CDR3 DNA reads as TGTGCCAGCAGCTTAGGCCGGGAGCTCGGGGAGACCCAGTACTTC.

CDR3 DNA sequence: TGTGCCAGCAGCCAATCGGGTCAGGGGACGAACACTGAAGCTTTCTTT. The encoded protein is CASSQSGQGTNTEAFF. The chain combines TRBV16 with TRBJ1-1; possibly TRBD1 for D (6 bases). Looked up from germline, CDR1 is KGHSY and CDR2 is FQNENV. CDR3 length: 16 amino acids. Trimming removed 0 bases from V and 1 base from J, with 12 bases in between.

V usage is TRBV2 and J usage is TRBJ1-4, with D possibly matching TRBD1 (6 bases). Per germline, CDR1 SNHLY and CDR2 FYNNEI. Trimming cost V 6 bases and J 8 bases, with 13 bases left between them. The CDR3 covers 13 residues. In DNA, the CDR3 is TGTGCCAGCAGCCCAGGGGTTCGGGAAAAACTGTTTTTT. It yields the protein CASSPGVREKLFF.